This TCR beta chain was sequenced in a study of T-cell reconstitution after alpha-beta-depleted transplantation in children listed by TCRdb under 2016. Regarding the research as a whole: Using TCR repertoire profiling, the study quantitatively followed how T-cell immune reconstitution unfolded in children after TCRalphabeta/CD19-depleted allogeneic hematopoietic cell transplantation. Points the paper makes about the study in general: The high TCRbeta diversity at day 60 in some patients was ascribed to recipient T cells and intrathymic progenitors that had survived conditioning. Apparently early alphabetaT-cell count recovery about two months after transplant reportedly relied on only several hundred rapidly expanded clones derived from non-depleted graft cells. Over subsequent months, a decline in hyperexpanded clone frequencies was noted, and after one year, T-cell counts and TCRbeta diversity were mostly ascribed to newly produced T cells.

There are 12 amino acids in the CDR3, from cysteine to phenylalanine inclusive. Only the CDR3 part of the read is kept: 36 bases, read in frame from the first base. Trimming leaves V shorter by 8 bases and J shorter by 6 bases, with the junction holding 2 bases beyond the gene matches. The treatment or condition label here, explained by the study, means: allogeneic hematopoietic cell transplantation with graft depleted of TCRalphabeta T cells and CD19 B cells. The transplant recipients were children given TCRalphabeta/CD19-depleted allogeneic hematopoietic cell grafts. Library method: PCR. These reads were obtained on an Illumina HiSeq 2500. TCR libraries were prepared with molecular barcoding, using unique molecular identifiers to normalize TCRbeta repertoire quantification. TCRdb applied fastp at Q25 and MiXCR to the public reads, then kept only in-frame beta chains. Every entry covers one CDR3 protein and lists the most common genes and DNA from its rows. The table for this sample lists some 830,000 distinct CDR3 sequences; 15% to 20% of them were counted only once. Clones ranked in the top ten supply approximately 5% of the sample.

This clonotype was counted many times. Which antigen it targets is not known. Qualities for individual bases were not recorded, and no much larger clone is one base off. The source was PBMCs, mostly from graft donor cells, collected 360 days after TCRalphabeta/CD19-depleted stem cell transplant. This sequence originates from a male patient under 18 who had a stem cell transplant for acute lymphoblastic leukemia, so the T cells may come from the graft donor. Rearrangement joined TRBV12-3 or TRBV12-4 to TRBJ2-1; a stretch of 9 junction bases matches TRBD1. The CDR3 reads CASSTGGNEQFF. The DNA sequence reads TGTGCCAGCTCGACAGGGGGCAATGAGCAGTTCTTC.